The entry below gives a single T cell receptor beta chain sequence along with its context. Its target is not known. This specimen belongs to a study of shared clonotypes between healthy human individuals. Study-wide background: Aged 18 to 49, the donors were two women and a few men. A donor's plate count was three for CD4 naive and three for CD4 memory; CD8 naive had two and CD8 memory one.

Assay execution took place at the deep level. TCRdb's table, derived via immunoSEQ multiplex PCR, lists solely in-frame clones and lacks some. The data hold some 2,400,000 clones, with around 95% observed a single time. CDR1 and CDR2 (germline): SGHRS, YFSETQ. This CDR3 is 13 amino acids long. Trimming removed 4 bases from V and 7 bases from J; junction bases left unmatched: 2. Findings of the study overall: With several donors compared, roughly 5% of naive CD4 clonotypes were shared.

This receptor was identified in a man younger than 30 in good health. The specimen sequenced was naive CD4+ T cells sorted from blood. The subset was: CD45RA+ positively selected. The chain uses TRBV5-1 and TRBJ1-4; 9 bases are shared with TRBD1. The CDR3 DNA reads as TGCGCCAGCAGCAGGACAGGGGTTGAAAAACTGTTTTTT. It specifies CASSRTGVEKLFF.